This TCR beta chain was recorded in a study of blood T cell repertoires in COVID-19. This CDR3 spans 14 amino acids. Germline values: CDR1 SGHDT, CDR2 YYEEEE. J gave up 4 bases and V 3 bases, and 3 bases lay outside the gene matches. The data were produced by immunoSEQ multiplex PCR, yet TCRdb's version contains in-frame clones alone and is incomplete. The top ten hold around 20% of the sample, which has roughly 100,000 clones, 80% seen once. The sequenced sample consisted of peripheral blood. The chain links TRBV5-6 to TRBJ1-2, with 10 bases that match TRBD1. The sequence was collected from a human donor in a cohort sampled during active COVID-19. CDR3: CASSWTGGSYGYTF. The CDR3 DNA reads TGTGCCAGCAGCTGGACAGGGGGTAGCTATGGCTACACCTTC.